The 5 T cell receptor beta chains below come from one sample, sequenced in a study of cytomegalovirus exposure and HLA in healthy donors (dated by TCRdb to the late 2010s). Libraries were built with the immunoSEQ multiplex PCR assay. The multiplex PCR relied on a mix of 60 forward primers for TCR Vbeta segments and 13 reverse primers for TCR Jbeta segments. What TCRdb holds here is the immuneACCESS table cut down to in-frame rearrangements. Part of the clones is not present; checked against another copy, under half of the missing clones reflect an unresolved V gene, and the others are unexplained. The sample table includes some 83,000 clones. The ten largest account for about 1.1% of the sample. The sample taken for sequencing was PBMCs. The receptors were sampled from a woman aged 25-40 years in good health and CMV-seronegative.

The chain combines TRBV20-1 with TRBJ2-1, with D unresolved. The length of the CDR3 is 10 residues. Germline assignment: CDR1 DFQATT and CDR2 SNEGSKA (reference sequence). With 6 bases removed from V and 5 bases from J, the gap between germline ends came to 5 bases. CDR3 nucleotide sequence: TGCAGTGCCCAGAACAATGAGCAGTTCTTC. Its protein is CSAQNNEQFF.

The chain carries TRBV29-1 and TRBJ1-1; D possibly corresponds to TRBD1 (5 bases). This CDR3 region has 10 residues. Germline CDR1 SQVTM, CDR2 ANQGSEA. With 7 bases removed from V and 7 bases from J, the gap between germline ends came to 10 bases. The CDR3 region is CSAAGGEAFF. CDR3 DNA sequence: TGCAGCGCCGCCGGGGGTGAAGCTTTCTTT.

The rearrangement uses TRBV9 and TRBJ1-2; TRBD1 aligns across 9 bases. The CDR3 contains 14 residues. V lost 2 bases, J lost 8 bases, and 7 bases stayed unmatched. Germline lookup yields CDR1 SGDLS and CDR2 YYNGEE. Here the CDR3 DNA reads TGTGCCAGCAGCGTCGAAACAGGGGGCGGGGGCTACACCTTC. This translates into CASSVETGGGGYTF.

CDR3 protein: CASGLGGTAHNEKLFF. The CDR3 DNA is TGTGCTAGTGGTTTGGGGGGGACAGCACACAATGAAAAACTGTTTTTT. The chain links TRBV12-5 to TRBJ1-4; the match to TRBD1 covers 7 bases. With 1 base clipped from V and 5 bases from J, the junction kept 7 bases outside the gene matches. The CDR3 has 16 residues. Germline V gene lookup returns CDR1 LGHNT and CDR2 FRNRAP. The whole variable domain, remainder taken from reference TRBV12-5 and TRBJ1-4, is DARVTQTPRHKVTEMGQEVTMRCQPILGHNTVFWYRQTMMQGLELLAYFRNRAPLDDSGMPKDRFSAEMPDATLATLKIQPSEPRDSAVYFCASGLGGTAHNEKLFFGSGTQLSVL.

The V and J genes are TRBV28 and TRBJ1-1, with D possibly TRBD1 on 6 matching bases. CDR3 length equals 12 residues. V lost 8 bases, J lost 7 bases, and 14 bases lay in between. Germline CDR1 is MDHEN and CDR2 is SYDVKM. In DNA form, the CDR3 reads TGTGCCAGCCGCCCCCCCAGGGGTGAAGCTTTCTTT. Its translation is CASRPPRGEAFF.